Listed here are 2 T cell receptor beta chains from one sample, sequenced in a study of CD8 T cells in ankylosing spondylitis. The study, taken as a whole, reports: One TCR beta motif, made up of several highly homologous variants, appeared characteristic of ankylosing spondylitis blood.

These receptors' antigens are unknown. TCRdb re-analysed the 5' RACE reads in MiXCR, keeping a single row per CDR3 protein. The sample has just under 550,000 distinct CDR3 sequences; roughly an eighth are singletons. What was sequenced was blood, either unsorted or a sorted T cell fraction (not recorded which). These receptors all come from a male donor with ankylosing spondylitis.

The V gene is TRBV12-3 or TRBV12-4, the J gene TRBJ2-5; 7 nucleotides agree with TRBD1. The junction had 4 bases not matched to a gene; V was cut back by 3 bases and J by 6 bases. The CDR3 extends over 13 amino acids. The CDR3 protein is CASSLDRLKTQYF. Here the CDR3 DNA reads TGTGCCAGCAGTTTGGACAGGCTGAAGACCCAGTACTTC.

This clonotype appeared a few times. The V call is TRBV20-1, the J call TRBJ2-1, with 14 nucleotides matching TRBD2. Looked up from germline, CDR1 is DFQATT and CDR2 is SNEGSKA (reference sequence). V was clipped by 5 bases and J by 8 bases; unmatched bases: 8. This CDR3 region has 15 residues. The CDR3 DNA reads TGCAGTGCTCCCTGGACTAGCGGGAGGCTAGATGAGCAGTTCTTC. It translates to CSAPWTSGRLDEQFF.